The 21 T cell receptor beta chains below all came from one sample that was sequenced in a study of T cell responses to AZD1222 COVID-19 vaccine. Some clones are missing from TCRdb's copy, which holds only in-frame ones; the method was immunoSEQ multiplex PCR. The repertoire has about 76,000 clones, more than 75% of them found once; the top ten carry about 4.3%. The sequencing used peripheral blood, collected on day 0 of AZD1222 vaccination. Receptors were obtained from an adult in good health.

The rearrangement joins TRBV7-9 to TRBJ2-2, with D possibly matching TRBD2 (5 bases). The CDR3 covers 16 residues. Germline lookup yields CDR1 SEHNR and CDR2 FQNEAQ (reference sequence). V was trimmed by 2 bases and J by 5 bases, leaving 15 bases between them. Here the CDR3 DNA reads TGTGCCAGCAGCTTATATTCTGGGGAGTGGACCGGGGAGCTGTTTTTT. Encoded protein: CASSLYSGEWTGELFF.

V and J are TRBV9 and TRBJ2-7; D gene unclear. The V gene's germline CDR1 is SGDLS and CDR2 YYNGEE. The CDR3 runs 15 residues. Trimming removed 0 bases from V and 2 bases from J, with 12 bases in between. DNA of the CDR3: TGTGCCAGCAGCGTAGGCCCCACGCCAACCTACGAGCAGTACTTC. This sequence encodes CASSVGPTPTYEQYF.

The chain recombines TRBV4-2 with TRBJ1-2, with 7 positions matching TRBD1. Germline assignment: CDR1 LGHNA and CDR2 YNFKEQ. V lost 3 bases, J lost 4 bases, and 11 bases stayed unmatched. This CDR3 has 16 residues. The CDR3 nucleotides read TGTGCCAGCAGCCACACAGGGGAGGGACAATTCTATGGCTACACCTTC. It specifies CASSHTGEGQFYGYTF.

The chain links TRBV4-1 to TRBJ1-5, with D perhaps TRBD1 (5 bases). This CDR3 has 16 residues. From germline, CDR1 is MGHRA and CDR2 YSYEKL. Trimming took off 1 base at V and 4 bases at J, with 14 bases between the two ends. The CDR3 spells CASSQVYGGRNQPQHF. Here the CDR3 DNA reads TGCGCCAGCAGCCAAGTATACGGGGGAAGGAATCAGCCCCAGCATTTT.

The chain joins TRBV11-2 to TRBJ2-2; tentative D call: TRBD2 (6 bases). Trimming took off 2 bases at V and 2 bases at J, with 9 bases between the two ends. CDR1 and CDR2 (germline): SGHAT, FQNNGV. The CDR3 has 15 amino acids. CDR3 region: CASSLLAVNTGELFF. CDR3 nucleotides: TGTGCCAGCAGCTTATTAGCGGTAAACACCGGGGAGCTGTTTTTT. Full variable domain (rest looked up from reference TRBV11-2 and TRBJ2-2): EAGVAQSPRYKIIEKRQSVAFWCNPISGHATLYWYQQILGQGPKLLIQFQNNGVVDDSQLPKDRFSAERLKGVDSTLKIQPAKLEDSAVYLCASSLLAVNTGELFFGEGSRLTVL.

The chain uses TRBV11-3 and TRBJ2-1, with D uncertain. V lost 5 bases to trimming and J lost 8 bases, with 7 bases between them. The germline V gene encodes CDR1 SGHNT and CDR2 YENEEA. This CDR3 contains 11 residues. DNA of the CDR3: TGTGCCAGCAGCCCCGCGGATGAGCAGTTCTTC. Its translation is CASSPADEQFF. The complete variable domain, with remaining parts taken from reference TRBV11-3 and TRBJ2-1, reads EAGVVQSPRYKIIEKKQPVAFWCNPISGHNTLYWYLQNLGQGPELLIRYENEEAVDDSQLPKDRFSAERLKGVDSTLKIQPAELGDSAVYLCASSPADEQFFGPGTRLTVL.

The V gene is TRBV10-3, the J gene TRBJ1-4; 8 nucleotides agree with TRBD1. The CDR3 is made up of 17 amino acids. Looked up from germline, CDR1 is ENHRY and CDR2 is SYGVKD. Trimming at V came to 3 bases and at J to 5 bases, leaving 11 bases not matched to a gene. The CDR3 DNA is TGTGCCATCAGTGACTACTCCGGACAGGGAGTAAATGAAAAACTGTTTTTT. Translation gives CAISDYSGQGVNEKLFF.

The V call is TRBV6-5, the J call TRBJ1-1; D possibly corresponds to TRBD1 (5 bases). The CDR3 is 16 amino acids. Germline V lookup: CDR1 MNHEY, CDR2 SVGAGI. Trimming took 6 bases from V and 5 from J, leaving 22 bases between them. The CDR3 loop is CASSYRPRNWGTEAFF. CDR3 coding DNA: TGTGCCAGCAGCTACCGACCGAGGAACTGGGGGACTGAAGCTTTCTTT.

This clone was counted between two and nine times. This chain connects TRBV5-1 to TRBJ2-3, with D possibly matching TRBD2 (7 bases). The CDR3 contains 16 residues. V was pared by 9 bases and J by 0 bases, with 20 bases between. Germline V gives CDR1 SGHRS, CDR2 YFSETQ. CDR3 sequence: CATQWVAGASTDTQYF. The CDR3, as DNA: TGCGCCACCCAGTGGGTTGCGGGGGCTAGCACAGATACGCAGTATTTT.

The rearrangement joins TRBV11-3 to TRBJ1-1; D is unclear. Per germline, CDR1 SGHNT and CDR2 YENEEA. V gave up 0 bases and J gave up 4 bases, with 9 bases separating them. The CDR3 sequence is 14 residues long. This CDR3 is CASSLEGRTTEAFF. DNA of the CDR3: TGTGCCAGCAGCTTAGAAGGCAGGACCACTGAAGCTTTCTTT.

This chain uses TRBV6-6 with TRBJ1-2, with TRBD1 matching 9 bases. CDR3 size: 16 residues. V trimming: 5 bases; J trimming: 8 bases; junction bases outside the gene matches: 15. Germline V gene lookup returns CDR1 MNHNY and CDR2 SVGAGI (reference sequence). CDR3 DNA sequence: TGTGCCAGCAGTCGACAGGGGGGCGGCATATCGGGAGGCTACACCTTC. It encodes CASSRQGGGISGGYTF.

This clone was detected only a few times. V gene TRBV4-3 combines with J gene TRBJ2-3; the D gene is possibly TRBD2 (6 bases). Germline CDR1 is LGHNA and CDR2 is YSLEER. V was cut by 1 base and J by 5 bases, with 16 bases left in between. This CDR3 has 16 amino acids. For the CDR3, the DNA is TGCGCCAGCAGCCAAGGGGGGGTTGACAGCCTAGATACGCAGTATTTT. Protein product: CASSQGGVDSLDTQYF.

In this sample, this clone turned up once. The chain links TRBV21-1 to TRBJ1-5; the table calls TRBD1, which could not be checked here. TRBV21-1 is marked as a pseudogene. CDR3 length: 17 residues. CDR3 sequence (DNA): TGTGCCAGCAGCAAACCCTGGGACAGGGGGCTGAATCAGCCCCAGCATTTT. Protein sequence: CASSKPWDRGLNQPQHF.

Only one count was recorded for this clone. CDR3 sequence reads: CASLSLAGEGWDIQYF. For the CDR3, the DNA is TGTGCCAGTCTCAGCCTCGCCGGGGAGGGCTGGGACATTCAGTACTTC. This chain uses TRBV2 with TRBJ2-4; 7 bases agree with TRBD2. Trimming cost V 9 bases and J 8 bases; bases outside gene matches: 19. Germline V gene sequence: CDR1 SNHLY, CDR2 FYNNEI. CDR3 size: 16 residues.

The rearrangement uses TRBV2 and TRBJ1-2, with 8 bases lining up with TRBD1. CDR1 and CDR2 (germline): SNHLY, FYNNEI. The CDR3 spans 15 residues. V was clipped by 6 bases and J by 6 bases; unmatched bases: 12. This CDR3 is CASSTLQKTGDGYTF. The DNA of the CDR3 is TGTGCCAGCAGCACTCTACAAAAGACAGGGGATGGCTACACCTTC.

This clone was observed once. The chain recombines TRBV6-1 with TRBJ2-7, with TRBD2 matching over 12 bases. The CDR3 sequence is 16 residues long. Germline assignment: CDR1 MNHNS and CDR2 SASEGT. The V segment lost 4 bases and the J segment 4 bases; nucleotides outside the gene matches: 8. CDR3 in DNA: TGTGCCAGCAGTGCCACTAGCGGGAGGAAAGATTACGAGCAGTACTTC. Residues: CASSATSGRKDYEQYF.

The V call is TRBV3-1 (or the pseudogene TRBV3-2), the J call TRBJ1-2, with D unclear. Trimming pared 6 bases from V and 1 base from J, leaving 9 bases between. In germline, CDR1 is LGHDT, CDR2 YNNKEL (reference sequence). CDR3 size: 13 residues. CDR3 region: CASSSDGNYGYTF. The CDR3 DNA reads as TGTGCCAGCAGTTCTGACGGTAACTATGGCTACACCTTC.

The genes are TRBV11-2 and TRBJ1-6; D call uncertain. Trimming cost V 1 base and J 5 bases, with 18 bases left between them. Germline CDR1 is SGHAT and CDR2 is FQNNGV. The CDR3 has 18 residues. CDR3 amino acids: CASSLGPSFLPDNSPLHF. The CDR3 nucleotides are TGTGCCAGCAGCTTAGGCCCCTCCTTCCTGCCCGATAATTCACCCCTCCACTTT.

This chain links TRBV18 with TRBJ1-5; perhaps TRBD1 as D (5 bases). The CDR3 is 14 residues long. CDR1 and CDR2 (germline): KGHSH, LQKENI. The V gene lost 2 bases and the J gene lost 9 bases, with 14 bases spanning the gap. CDR3 protein: CASSPEDTFWPQHF. CDR3 sequence (DNA): TGTGCCAGCTCACCAGAGGACACCTTTTGGCCCCAGCATTTT.

The rearrangement links TRBV7-9 to TRBJ1-5; D ambiguous. The V and J ends lost 1 base and 11 bases respectively, with 18 bases between them. CDR3 size: 15 residues. Germline CDR1 reads SEHNR; CDR2 reads FQNEAQ (reference sequence). The CDR3 reads CASSLGVEGTESQHF. For the CDR3, the DNA is TGTGCCAGCAGCTTAGGGGTTGAGGGCACAGAGTCCCAGCATTTT.

V and J are TRBV12-3 or TRBV12-4 and TRBJ1-1; D gene unclear. Trimming cost V 6 bases and J 4 bases, with 12 bases left between them. The CDR3 runs 13 residues. Here the CDR3 DNA reads TGTGCCAGCAGCCCAGCCGGTGGCACTGAAGCTTTCTTT. As protein: CASSPAGGTEAFF.